The sequence of this T cell receptor beta chain was determined in a study of blood T cell repertoires in COVID-19. Across the study: Specimens from acute and convalescent COVID-19 originated in the United States, Italy and Spain. The analysed material was cDNA or gDNA that came from T cells, B-cell-depleted T cells, or PBMCs.

Per the study methods: For nucleated cells, counts were estimated from reference gene primer amplification. Profiling relied on immunoSEQ multiplex PCR, and the TCRdb table lists in-frame clones only, not all of them. V and J calls and clone size are given by that table; D and trimming were obtained from the DNA. Of about 200,000 clones in the sample, more than 75% are singletons; the top ten hold about 4.9%. The receptor was isolated from an elderly woman with acute or convalescent COVID-19. Input material: peripheral blood.

This CDR3 reads CASSPDGGFYGYTF. CDR3 DNA sequence: TGTGCCAGCAGCCCCGATGGAGGGTTCTATGGCTACACCTTC. This chain links TRBV3-1 (or the pseudogene TRBV3-2) with TRBJ1-2; D gene unclear. This CDR3 is 14 amino acids long. Deletions cut 4 bases from V and 4 bases from J, with 13 bases between. Germline CDR1 and CDR2: LGHDT and YNNKEL (reference sequence).